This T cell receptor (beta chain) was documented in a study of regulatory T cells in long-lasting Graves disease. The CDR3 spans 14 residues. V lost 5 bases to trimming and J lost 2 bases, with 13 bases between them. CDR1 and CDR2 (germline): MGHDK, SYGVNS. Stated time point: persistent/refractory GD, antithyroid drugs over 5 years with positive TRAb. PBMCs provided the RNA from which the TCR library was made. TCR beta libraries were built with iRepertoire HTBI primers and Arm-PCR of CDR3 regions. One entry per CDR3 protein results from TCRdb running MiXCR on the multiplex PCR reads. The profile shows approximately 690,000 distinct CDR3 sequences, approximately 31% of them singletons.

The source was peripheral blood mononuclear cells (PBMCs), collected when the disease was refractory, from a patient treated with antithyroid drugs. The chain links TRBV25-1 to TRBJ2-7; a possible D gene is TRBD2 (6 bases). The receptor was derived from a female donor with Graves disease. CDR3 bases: TGTGCCAGCAGTTCCCGGGACTGGCCCTACGAGCAGTACTTC. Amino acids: CASSSRDWPYEQYF.